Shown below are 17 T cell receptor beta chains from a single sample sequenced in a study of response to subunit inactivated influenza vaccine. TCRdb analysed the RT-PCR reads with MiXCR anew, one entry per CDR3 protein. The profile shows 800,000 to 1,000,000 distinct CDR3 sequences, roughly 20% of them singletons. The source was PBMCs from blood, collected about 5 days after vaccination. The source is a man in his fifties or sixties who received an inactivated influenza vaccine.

The CDR3 loop is CSVKPGHQGYEQYF. The CDR3 DNA reads TGCAGCGTAAAACCGGGACACCAGGGATACGAGCAGTACTTC. V is TRBV29-1 and J is TRBJ2-7; possible D gene TRBD1, 6 bases. V lost 6 bases and J 4 bases, leaving 19 bases between the germline ends. CDR1 SQVTM and CDR2 ANQGSEA come from the germline V gene. The CDR3 loop spans 14 amino acids.

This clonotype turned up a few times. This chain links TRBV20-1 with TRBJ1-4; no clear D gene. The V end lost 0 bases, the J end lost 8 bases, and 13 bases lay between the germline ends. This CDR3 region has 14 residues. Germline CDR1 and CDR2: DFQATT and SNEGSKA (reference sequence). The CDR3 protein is CSARDLGGGEKLFF. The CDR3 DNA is TGCAGTGCTAGAGATCTGGGAGGAGGCGAAAAACTGTTTTTT.

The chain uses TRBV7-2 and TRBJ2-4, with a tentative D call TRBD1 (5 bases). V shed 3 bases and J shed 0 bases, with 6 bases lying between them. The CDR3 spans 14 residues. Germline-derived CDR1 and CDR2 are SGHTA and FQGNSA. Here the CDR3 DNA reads TGTGCCAGCAGCTTTCAGGGAGCCAAAAACATTCAGTACTTC. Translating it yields CASSFQGAKNIQYF. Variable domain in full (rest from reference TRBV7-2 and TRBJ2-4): GAGVSQSPSNKVTEKGKDVELRCDPISGHTALYWYRQSLGQGLEFLIYFQGNSAPDKSGLPSDRFSAERTGGSVSTLTIQRTQQEDSAVYLCASSFQGAKNIQYFGAGTRLSVL.

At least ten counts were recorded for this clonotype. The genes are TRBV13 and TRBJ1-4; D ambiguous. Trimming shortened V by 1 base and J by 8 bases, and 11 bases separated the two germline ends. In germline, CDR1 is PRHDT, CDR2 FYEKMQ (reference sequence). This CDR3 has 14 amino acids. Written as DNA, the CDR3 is TGTGCCAGCAGCTTAGCCCATACAAGGGAAAAACTGTTTTTT. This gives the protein CASSLAHTREKLFF.

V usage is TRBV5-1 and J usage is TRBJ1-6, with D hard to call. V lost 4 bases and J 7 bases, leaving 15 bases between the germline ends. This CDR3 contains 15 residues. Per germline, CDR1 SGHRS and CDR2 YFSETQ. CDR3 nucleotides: TGCGCCAGCAGCCCCGGACGAAGTGCCAATTCACCCCTCCACTTT. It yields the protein CASSPGRSANSPLHF.

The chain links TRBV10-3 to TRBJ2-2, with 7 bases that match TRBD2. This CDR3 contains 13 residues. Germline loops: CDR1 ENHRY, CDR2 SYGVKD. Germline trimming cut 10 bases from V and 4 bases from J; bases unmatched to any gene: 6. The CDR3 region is CATTGGSTGELFF. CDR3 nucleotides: TGTGCCACAACGGGGGGAAGCACCGGGGAGCTGTTTTTT.

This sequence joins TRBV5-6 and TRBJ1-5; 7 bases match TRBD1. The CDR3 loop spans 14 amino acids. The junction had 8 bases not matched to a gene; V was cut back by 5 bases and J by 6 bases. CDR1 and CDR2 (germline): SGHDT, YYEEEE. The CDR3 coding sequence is TGTGCCAGCAGGTTGTGGGGGGACAGTCAGCCCCAGCATTTT. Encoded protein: CASRLWGDSQPQHF. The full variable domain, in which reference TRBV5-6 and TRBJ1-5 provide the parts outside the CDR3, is DAGVTQSPTHLIKTRGQQVTLRCSPKSGHDTVSWYQQALGQGPQFIFQYYEEEERQRGNFPDRFSGHQFPNYSSELNVNALLLGDSALYLCASRLWGDSQPQHFGDGTRLSIL.

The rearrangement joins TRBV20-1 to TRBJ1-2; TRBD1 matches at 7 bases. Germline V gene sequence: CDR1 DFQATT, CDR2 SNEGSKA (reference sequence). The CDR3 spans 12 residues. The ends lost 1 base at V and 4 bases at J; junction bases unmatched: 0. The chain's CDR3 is CSARGQGYGYTF. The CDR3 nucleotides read TGCAGTGCTAGAGGACAGGGCTATGGCTACACCTTC.

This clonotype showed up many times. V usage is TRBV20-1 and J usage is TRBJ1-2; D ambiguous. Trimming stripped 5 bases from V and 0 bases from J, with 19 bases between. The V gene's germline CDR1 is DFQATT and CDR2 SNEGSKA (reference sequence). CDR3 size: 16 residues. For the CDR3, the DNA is TGCAGTGCTCAGCCACCCCCACTAGGAGCTAACTATGGCTACACCTTC. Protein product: CSAQPPPLGANYGYTF.

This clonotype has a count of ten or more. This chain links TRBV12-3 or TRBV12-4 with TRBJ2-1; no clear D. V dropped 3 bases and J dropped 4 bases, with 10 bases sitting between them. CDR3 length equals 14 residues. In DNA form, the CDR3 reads TGTGCCAGCAGTTTGTCACGGATATACAATGAGCAGTTCTTC. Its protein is CASSLSRIYNEQFF.

This CDR3 is CASSADSFYSNQPQHF. The CDR3, as DNA: TGTGCCAGCAGTGCCGACAGTTTCTATAGCAATCAGCCCCAGCATTTT. The chain combines TRBV27 with TRBJ1-5; possible D gene TRBD1, 5 bases. CDR1 and CDR2 from the germline V gene are MNHEY and SMNVEV (reference sequence). The CDR3 loop spans 16 amino acids. V lost 5 bases to trimming and J lost 0 bases, with 14 bases between them.

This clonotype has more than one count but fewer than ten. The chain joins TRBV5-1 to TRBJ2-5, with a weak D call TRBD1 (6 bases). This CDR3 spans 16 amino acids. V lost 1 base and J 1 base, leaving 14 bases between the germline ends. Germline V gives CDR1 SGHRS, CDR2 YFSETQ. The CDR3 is CASSLFRSDSQETQYF. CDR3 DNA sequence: TGCGCCAGCAGCTTGTTTAGATCGGACAGCCAAGAGACCCAGTACTTC.

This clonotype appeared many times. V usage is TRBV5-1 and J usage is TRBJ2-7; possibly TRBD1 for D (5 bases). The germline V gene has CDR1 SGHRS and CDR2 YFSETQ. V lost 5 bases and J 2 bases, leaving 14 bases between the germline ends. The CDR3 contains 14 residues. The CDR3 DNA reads TGCGCCAGCAGTGTGGCAGGGTGGACCTACGAGCAGTACTTC. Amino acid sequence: CASSVAGWTYEQYF.

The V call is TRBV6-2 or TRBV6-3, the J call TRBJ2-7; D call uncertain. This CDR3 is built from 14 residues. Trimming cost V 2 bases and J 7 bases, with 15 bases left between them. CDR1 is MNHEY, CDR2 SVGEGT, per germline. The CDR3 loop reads CASSYTTLSGEQYF. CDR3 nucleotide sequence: TGTGCCAGCAGTTACACCACCCTCTCTGGGGAGCAGTACTTC.

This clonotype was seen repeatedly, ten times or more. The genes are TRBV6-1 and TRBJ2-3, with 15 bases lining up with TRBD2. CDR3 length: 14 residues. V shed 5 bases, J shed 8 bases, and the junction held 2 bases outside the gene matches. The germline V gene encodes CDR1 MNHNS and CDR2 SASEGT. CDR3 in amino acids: CASSPGLAGGTQYF. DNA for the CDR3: TGTGCCAGCAGTCCGGGACTAGCGGGAGGTACGCAGTATTTT.

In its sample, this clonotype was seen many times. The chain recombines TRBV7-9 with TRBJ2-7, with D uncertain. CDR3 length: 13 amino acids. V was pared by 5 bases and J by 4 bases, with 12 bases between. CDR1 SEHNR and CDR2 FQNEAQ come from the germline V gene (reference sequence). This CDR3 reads CASSAAPVYEQYF. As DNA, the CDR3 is TGTGCCAGCAGCGCAGCCCCAGTTTACGAGCAGTACTTC.

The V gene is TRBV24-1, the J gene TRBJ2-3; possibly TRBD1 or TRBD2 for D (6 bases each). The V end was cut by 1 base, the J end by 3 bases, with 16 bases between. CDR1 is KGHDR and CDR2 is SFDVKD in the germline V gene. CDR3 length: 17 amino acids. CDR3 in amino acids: CATSDFEGGRWTDTQYF. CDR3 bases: TGTGCCACCAGTGATTTTGAGGGGGGCAGGTGGACAGATACGCAGTATTTT.